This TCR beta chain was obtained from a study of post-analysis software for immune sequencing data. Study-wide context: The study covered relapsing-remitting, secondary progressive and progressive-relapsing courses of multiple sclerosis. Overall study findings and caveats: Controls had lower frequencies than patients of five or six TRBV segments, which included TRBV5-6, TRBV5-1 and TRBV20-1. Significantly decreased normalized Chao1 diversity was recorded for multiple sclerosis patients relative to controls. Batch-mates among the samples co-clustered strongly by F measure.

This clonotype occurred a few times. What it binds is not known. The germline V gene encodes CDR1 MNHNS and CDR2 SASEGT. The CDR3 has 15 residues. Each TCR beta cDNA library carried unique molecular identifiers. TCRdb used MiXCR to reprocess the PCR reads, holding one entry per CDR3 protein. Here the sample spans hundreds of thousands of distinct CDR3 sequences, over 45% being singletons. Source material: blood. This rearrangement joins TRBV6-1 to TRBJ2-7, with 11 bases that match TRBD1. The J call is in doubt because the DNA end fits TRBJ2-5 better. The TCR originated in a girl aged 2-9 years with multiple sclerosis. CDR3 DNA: TGTGCCAGCAGTGCCCGGACAGGGGGCAAAGAGACCCAGTACTTC. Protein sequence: CASSARTGGKETQYF.